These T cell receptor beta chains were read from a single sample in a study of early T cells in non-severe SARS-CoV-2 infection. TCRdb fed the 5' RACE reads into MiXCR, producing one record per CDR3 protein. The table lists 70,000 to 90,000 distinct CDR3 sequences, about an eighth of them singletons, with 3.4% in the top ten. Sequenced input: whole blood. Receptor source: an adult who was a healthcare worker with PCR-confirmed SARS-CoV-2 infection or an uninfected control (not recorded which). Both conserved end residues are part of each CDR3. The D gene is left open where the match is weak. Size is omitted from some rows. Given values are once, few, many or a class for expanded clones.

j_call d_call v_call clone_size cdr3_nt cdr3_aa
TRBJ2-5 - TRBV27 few TGTGCCAGCAGTCCGACACCGTACCAAGAGACCCAGTACTTC CASSPTPYQETQYF
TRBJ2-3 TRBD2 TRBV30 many TGTGCTTCGACTAGCGGGAGTGAAGATACGCAGTATTTT CASTSGSEDTQYF
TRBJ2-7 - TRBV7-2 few TGTGCCAGCAGCCGCGGGTGGGGCCCATACGAGCAGTACTTC CASSRGWGPYEQYF
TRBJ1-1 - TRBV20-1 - TGCAGTGCAGCCGGTCAGCGGGGACGGACTGAAGCTTTCTTT CSAAGQRGRTEAFF
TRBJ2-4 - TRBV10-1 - TGCGCCAGCAGAGACAGAGGAGTAGCCAAAAACATTCAGTACTTC CASRDRGVAKNIQYF
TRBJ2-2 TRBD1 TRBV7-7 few TGTGCCAGCAGAAGGACAGGGCCCGGGGAGCTGTTTTTT CASRRTGPGELFF
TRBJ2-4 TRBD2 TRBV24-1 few TGTGCCACCAGTGATTCGGGACTAGCGGGGGAAAACATTCAGTACTTC CATSDSGLAGENIQYF
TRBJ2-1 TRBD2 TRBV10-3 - TGTGCCATCAGCCTCGGACTAGGGTCGCGCAATGAGCAGTTCTTC CAISLGLGSRNEQFF
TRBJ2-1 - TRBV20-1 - TGCAGTGCTAGAGACCTTGGGACGGGAAGCTCCTACAATGAGCAGTTCTTC CSARDLGTGSSYNEQFF
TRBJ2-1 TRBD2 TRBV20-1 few TGCAGTGCTCACGCGGGGGGAGCCTACAATGAGCAGTTCTTC CSAHAGGAYNEQFF
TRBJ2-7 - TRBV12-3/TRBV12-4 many TGTGCCAGCAGTCAGGGGGGGTACGAGCAGTACTTC CASSQGGYEQYF
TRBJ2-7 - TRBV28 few TGTGCCAGCAGTTTATGGTCAGGGGTGAGATACGAGCAGTACTTC CASSLWSGVRYEQYF
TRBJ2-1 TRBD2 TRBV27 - TGTGCCAGCAGTTTCCGGTCGGGAGGTAGCTCCTACAATGAGCAGTTCTTC CASSFRSGGSSYNEQFF
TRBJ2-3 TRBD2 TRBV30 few TGTGCCTGGAGTGGGAAGACTAGCGATTTTGCAGATACGCAGTATTTT CAWSGKTSDFADTQYF
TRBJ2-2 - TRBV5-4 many TGTGCCAGCAGCCTTGGAGAGCGACGGACCACCGGGGAGCTGTTTTTT CASSLGERRTTGELFF
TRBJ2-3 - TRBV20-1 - TGCAGTGCCCGGCCGGGCTTAATAAATACGCAGTATTTT CSARPGLINTQYF
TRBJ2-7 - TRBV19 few TGTGCCAGTCCAGCTAACTACGAGCAGTACTTC CASPANYEQYF
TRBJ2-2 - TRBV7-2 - TGTGCCAGCAGCTTAGAACGAGGGCTGGGTGAGCTGTTTTTT CASSLERGLGELFF
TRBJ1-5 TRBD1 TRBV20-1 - TGCAGTGCTAGAGATAGGGACAGGGGGACGTATCAGCCCCAGCATTTT CSARDRDRGTYQPQHF
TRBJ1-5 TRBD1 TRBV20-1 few TGCAGTGCTACTCCCGGGACAGGGGGAAGGTCCAATCAGCCCCAGCATTTT CSATPGTGGRSNQPQHF
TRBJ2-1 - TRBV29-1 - TGCAGCTTATCTAGCGTGAGCTCCTACAATGAGCAGTTCTTC CSLSSVSSYNEQFF
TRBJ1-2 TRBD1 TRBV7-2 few TGTGCCAGCAGCTTTCTTCCGGCGGCAGGGGGCGCGGGCTATGGCTACACCTTC CASSFLPAAGGAGYGYTF
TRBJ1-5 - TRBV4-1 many TGCGCCAGCAGCCAAGATGGGGCAGGTAATCAGCCCCAGCATTTT CASSQDGAGNQPQHF